Each of the 25 T cell receptor beta chains below was sequenced from the same sample in a study of cytomegalovirus exposure and HLA in healthy donors. Primers included in the PCR were 60 Vbeta and 13 Jbeta primers. Method: immunoSEQ multiplex PCR; TCRdb's copy keeps in-frame clones and lacks some. Of 100,000 to 150,000 clones in the sample, 73% were seen once. Sequenced sample: PBMCs. The receptor source for this set is a man in his 60s in good health and CMV-seropositive.

CDR3 nucleotide sequence: TGTGCCAGCAGCTTGGTCGGACTAGCGGTTAGCGAGCAGTACTTC. It encodes CASSLVGLAVSEQYF. The genes are TRBV7-2 and TRBJ2-7, with 10 bases that match TRBD2. This CDR3 is 15 amino acids long. Germline CDR1 is SGHTA and CDR2 is FQGNSA. The V segment lost 3 bases and the J segment 6 bases; nucleotides outside the gene matches: 8.

This clone came up once. The chain recombines TRBV9 with TRBJ2-5; perhaps TRBD1 as D (6 bases). V was shortened by 2 bases and J by 2 bases, with 10 bases between the two germline ends. Germline values: CDR1 SGDLS, CDR2 YYNGEE. The CDR3 runs 14 residues. CDR3 in DNA: TGTGCCAGCAGCGTGGGGGCCTGGCAAGAGACCCAGTACTTC. Translated: CASSVGAWQETQYF.

The V and J genes are TRBV9 and TRBJ1-6; 7 bases map to TRBD1. With V trimmed by 2 bases and J by 4 bases, 0 bases remained unmatched. CDR1 SGDLS and CDR2 YYNGEE come from the germline V gene. This CDR3 is built from 14 residues. The CDR3 spells CASSVGQYNSPLHF. The CDR3 nucleotides are TGTGCCAGCAGCGTGGGACAGTATAATTCACCCCTCCACTTT.

This rearrangement joins TRBV5-1 to TRBJ1-2; 10 nucleotides agree with TRBD1. The CDR3 runs to 13 residues. V was clipped by 2 bases and J by 6 bases; unmatched bases: 1. Germline V CDR1 and CDR2: SGHRS, YFSETQ. CDR3 sequence (DNA): TGCGCCAGCAGCTTCGGACAGGGGGATGGCTACACCTTC. Its protein product is CASSFGQGDGYTF.

The gene calls are TRBV7-2 and TRBJ2-7; possible D gene TRBD2, 7 bases. CDR3 length equals 14 residues. The germline gives CDR1 SGHTA, CDR2 FQGNSA. V was shortened by 6 bases and J by 6 bases, with 18 bases between the two germline ends. CDR3 amino acids: CASRGGPRSGEQYF. The DNA for the CDR3 is TGTGCCAGCAGGGGGGGGCCCAGGTCCGGCGAGCAGTACTTC. The whole variable domain, filled in from reference TRBV7-2 and TRBJ2-7, reads GAGVSQSPSNKVTEKGKDVELRCDPISGHTALYWYRQSLGQGLEFLIYFQGNSAPDKSGLPSDRFSAERTGGSVSTLTIQRTQQEDSAVYLCASRGGPRSGEQYFGPGTRLTVT.

V is TRBV5-4 and J is TRBJ1-3, with TRBD1 as a possible D gene (6 bases). Deletions cut 4 bases from V and 9 bases from J, with 14 bases between. Germline V gene lookup returns CDR1 SGHNT and CDR2 YYREEE (reference sequence). The CDR3 has 13 amino acids. The CDR3 spells CASSDPQGATIYF. The CDR3 nucleotides read TGTGCCAGCAGCGACCCACAGGGAGCCACCATATATTTT.

The chain uses TRBV9 and TRBJ2-4; 8 nucleotides agree with TRBD2. The CDR3 has 15 residues. The germline CDR1 and CDR2 sequences are SGDLS and YYNGEE. The junction had 3 bases not matched to a gene; V was cut back by 2 bases and J by 2 bases. The CDR3 reads CASSVGGGTKNIQYF. The CDR3 DNA follows: TGTGCCAGCAGCGTTGGCGGGGGGACCAAAAACATTCAGTACTTC.

The chain combines TRBV5-1 with TRBJ2-7; D perhaps matches TRBD1 (6 bases). V lost 5 bases and J 0 bases, leaving 12 bases between the germline ends. Germline CDR1 SGHRS, CDR2 YFSETQ. The CDR3 is 14 residues long. CDR3: CASRPGTISYEQYF. CDR3 nucleotides: TGCGCCAGCAGGCCCGGGACAATCTCCTACGAGCAGTACTTC.

This rearrangement joins TRBV18 to TRBJ1-3, with D uncertain. The CDR3 spans 14 residues. Germline V CDR1 and CDR2: KGHSH, LQKENI. The V gene lost 6 bases and the J gene lost 5 bases, with 14 bases spanning the gap. This CDR3 is CASSRTGRRNTIYF. In DNA, the CDR3 is TGTGCCAGCTCCCGGACTGGACGTAGAAACACCATATATTTT.

The chain joins TRBV25-1 to TRBJ2-1, with D unresolved. Germline V gives CDR1 MGHDK, CDR2 SYGVNS. The CDR3 covers 14 residues. Trimming pared 1 base from V and 6 bases from J, leaving 10 bases between. CDR3 region: CASSESGTLNEQFF. As DNA, the CDR3 is TGTGCCAGCAGTGAATCTGGCACGCTCAATGAGCAGTTCTTC.

The chain has TRBV4-2 and TRBJ1-4; TRBD1 aligns across 10 bases. The CDR3 covers 17 residues. V dropped 3 bases and J dropped 0; count of bases not matched to a gene: 4. Germline V gene sequence: CDR1 LGHNA, CDR2 YNFKEQ. CDR3 in amino acids: CASSHTGQGATNEKLFF. In DNA form, the CDR3 reads TGTGCCAGCAGCCATACCGGACAGGGGGCAACTAATGAAAAACTGTTTTTT.

V is TRBV6-1 and J is TRBJ2-7, with no clear D. The germline V and J ends were trimmed by 3 bases and 3 bases, with 6 bases remaining between them. Germline CDR1 MNHNS, CDR2 SASEGT. The CDR3 runs 12 residues. CDR3 DNA sequence: TGTGCCAGCAGTGAGGGCTACTACGAGCAGTACTTC. Protein sequence: CASSEGYYEQYF.

V is TRBV28 and J is TRBJ1-6; D not certain. The CDR3 runs to 12 residues. Germline-derived CDR1 and CDR2 are MDHEN and SYDVKM. Trimming took off 5 bases at V and 6 bases at J, with 5 bases between the two ends. The CDR3 DNA sequence: TGTGCCAGCAGTCAGGCTAATTCACCCCTCCACTTT. Translating gives CASSQANSPLHF.

In this sample, this clone turned up a few times. This chain joins TRBV2 and TRBJ2-2, with 7 bases lining up with TRBD2. In germline, CDR1 is SNHLY, CDR2 FYNNEI. The CDR3 runs 13 residues. The J segment lost 6 bases and the V segment lost 7 bases, leaving 5 bases of the junction unmatched. The CDR3 DNA reads as TGTGCCAGCAACCGACTAGCCGCCGGGGAGCTGTTTTTT. This sequence encodes CASNRLAAGELFF.

This clone has a single count. The chain is built from TRBV11-2 and TRBJ2-3; TRBD2 matches 9 bases. CDR3 length equals 17 residues. Germline loops: CDR1 SGHAT, CDR2 FQNNGV. J gave up 0 bases and V 1 base, and 5 bases lay outside the gene matches. The DNA of the CDR3 is TGTGCCAGCAGCTTAGGTCCTAGCGGGGCGAGCACAGATACGCAGTATTTT. This encodes CASSLGPSGASTDTQYF.

This clone was detected only a few times. The CDR3 loop is CASSLLAGGVNEQFF. For the CDR3, the DNA is TGTGCCAGCAGTTTACTAGCGGGGGGAGTCAATGAGCAGTTCTTC. The chain recombines TRBV6-5 with TRBJ2-1; the match to TRBD2 covers 12 bases. J was trimmed by 6 bases and V by 4 bases; bases with no gene match: 4. Germline CDR1 is MNHEY and CDR2 is SVGAGI. The CDR3 has 15 residues.

The table lists this clone with a few counts. The chain has TRBV7-8 and TRBJ1-2, with D hard to call. The V gene lost 0 bases and the J gene lost 4 bases, with 3 bases spanning the gap. The CDR3 is 12 amino acids. CDR1 and CDR2 (germline): SGHVS, FQNEAQ. The CDR3 region has the DNA TGTGCCAGCAGCTTAGCCAGCTATGGCTACACCTTC. This codes for CASSLASYGYTF.

The V and J genes are TRBV7-6 and TRBJ1-2; 7 nucleotides match TRBD1. J was trimmed by 4 bases and V by 5 bases; bases with no gene match: 10. CDR1 and CDR2 (germline): SGHVS, FNYEAQ. The CDR3 totals 15 residues. DNA for the CDR3: TGTGCCAGCAGCAATCAACCGGGACAGAGCTATGGCTACACCTTC. The encoded protein is CASSNQPGQSYGYTF.

The table lists this clone with a few counts. The genes are TRBV4-1 and TRBJ1-4; maybe TRBD1 (6 bases). V lost 3 bases to trimming and J lost 7 bases, with 18 bases between them. Germline CDR1 is MGHRA and CDR2 is YSYEKL. The CDR3 sequence is 16 residues long. The CDR3 sequence: CASSQRGGAGSEKLFF. The CDR3 region has the DNA TGCGCCAGCAGCCAGAGGGGGGGGGCGGGGAGTGAAAAACTGTTTTTT.

This clone has more than one count but fewer than ten. The V call is TRBV10-2, the J call TRBJ2-7; D possibly corresponds to TRBD2 (5 bases). V lost 0 bases to trimming and J lost 6 bases, with 9 bases between them. Germline CDR1 is WSHSY and CDR2 is SAAADI. CDR3 length: 13 amino acids. The chain's CDR3 is CASSESRGGEQYF. In DNA, the CDR3 is TGCGCCAGCAGTGAGTCGCGTGGAGGCGAGCAGTACTTC.

The chain recombines TRBV5-1 with TRBJ2-3; D possibly corresponds to TRBD1 (5 bases). Germline lookup yields CDR1 SGHRS and CDR2 YFSETQ. Trimming cost V 0 bases and J 0 bases, with 8 bases left between them. This CDR3 spans 15 amino acids. The CDR3: CASSLVQGSTDTQYF. DNA for the CDR3: TGCGCCAGCAGCTTGGTTCAGGGCAGCACAGATACGCAGTATTTT. Based on the CDR3 plus reference TRBV5-1 and TRBJ2-3, the full variable domain is KAGVTQTPRYLIKTRGQQVTLSCSPISGHRSVSWYQQTPGQGLQFLFEYFSETQRNKGNFPGRFSGRQFSNSRSEMNVSTLELGDSALYLCASSLVQGSTDTQYFGPGTRLTVL.

V usage is TRBV7-9 and J usage is TRBJ2-3; D is possibly TRBD2 (5 bases). The CDR3 length is 13 residues. V was shortened by 3 bases and J by 2 bases, with 6 bases between the two germline ends. The germline CDR1 and CDR2 sequences are SEHNR and FQNEAQ (reference sequence). CDR3 loop: CASSFGDTDTQYF. The CDR3 coding sequence is TGTGCCAGCAGCTTCGGGGACACAGATACGCAGTATTTT.

The gene calls are TRBV7-9 and TRBJ2-3, with TRBD1 as a possible D gene (7 bases). In germline, CDR1 is SEHNR, CDR2 FQNEAQ (reference sequence). The germline V and J ends were trimmed by 5 bases and 0 bases, with 12 bases remaining between them. The CDR3 length is 15 residues. CDR3 in amino acids: CASSVAGGSTDTQYF. CDR3 DNA: TGTGCCAGCAGCGTTGCAGGGGGGAGCACAGATACGCAGTATTTT.

The V call is TRBV14, the J call TRBJ2-7, with 10 bases fitting TRBD1. This CDR3 contains 13 residues. J gave up 3 bases and V 4 bases, and 0 bases lay outside the gene matches. Germline CDR1 SGHDN, CDR2 FVKESK. The CDR3 sequence is CASSRTGGYEQYF. As DNA, the CDR3 is TGTGCCAGCAGCCGGACAGGGGGCTACGAGCAGTACTTC.

This clone appeared a few times. The J gene is TRBJ1-6, the V gene TRBV19; 7 nucleotides align to TRBD1. This CDR3 has 14 residues. Unmatched junction bases numbered 7, after V lost 5 bases and J lost 9 bases. Germline loops: CDR1 LNHDA, CDR2 SQIVND (reference sequence). The CDR3 sequence is CASSRQGTSSPLHF. CDR3 bases: TGTGCCAGTAGTCGACAGGGCACGAGTTCACCCCTCCACTTT.